The rows below give T cell receptor beta chains drawn from one sample of a study of blood T cells in healthy people across ages. One entry per CDR3 protein results from TCRdb running MiXCR on the 5' RACE reads. The data hold about 830,000 distinct CDR3 sequences, with about 62% observed a single time. Sequences were obtained from blood. The origin of the receptors is a young man in good health. The CDR3 runs from the conserved cysteine through the conserved F or W. A D gene is named only where the DNA matches it firmly. Clone size is shown for a subset of rows, as once, few, many or a class of expanded clone.

length,V,size,D,J,DNA,CDR3
14,TRBV11-2,.,.,TRBJ2-5,TGTGCCAGCAGCTTAATTCGGTACCAAGAGACCCAGTACTTC,CASSLIRYQETQYF
15,TRBV18,many,TRBD1,TRBJ2-1,TGTGCCAGCTCTCAAGGGACAGGGGCTACCAATGAGCAGTTCTTC,CASSQGTGATNEQFF
16,TRBV28,.,.,TRBJ2-7,TGTGCCAGCAGGGATATGAGCGAGGGCATATCCTACGAGCAGTACTTC,CASRDMSEGISYEQYF
16,TRBV4-3,few,.,TRBJ2-1,TGCGCCAGCAGCCAAGTGTCGCAAGAGAGGTACAATGAGCAGTTCTTC,CASSQVSQERYNEQFF
11,TRBV7-2,.,.,TRBJ2-5,TGTGCCAGCAGCGCCATGACGCAGCAGTACTTC,CASSAMTQQYF
13,TRBV15,.,.,TRBJ2-5,TGTGCCACCAGCATCGGGACAAGAGAGACCCAGTACTTC,CATSIGTRETQYF
17,TRBV29-1,.,TRBD2,TRBJ2-1,TGCAGCGTTGAAGGGCTAGCGGGGGGGAACTCCTACAATGAGCAGTTCTTC,CSVEGLAGGNSYNEQFF
17,TRBV6-6,once,.,TRBJ2-7,TGTGCCAGCAGTTACTCGCTGGTAGGGGAGGTTTCCTACGAGCAGTACTTC,CASSYSLVGEVSYEQYF
15,TRBV18,few,.,TRBJ2-5,TGTGCCAGCTCAAACCCGCGGGACACCCAAGAGACCCAGTACTTC,CASSNPRDTQETQYF
14,TRBV7-2,.,.,TRBJ2-7,TGTGCCAGCAGTCCCGAGGGGGGTGGATACGAGCAGTACTTC,CASSPEGGGYEQYF
18,TRBV20-1,.,TRBD2,TRBJ2-4,TGCAGTGCAATCGGGACTAGCGGGGACTCCCTAGCCAAAAACATTCAGTACTTC,CSAIGTSGDSLAKNIQYF
15,TRBV6-2/TRBV6-3,.,.,TRBJ2-3,TGTGCCAGCAGCCGACTGAGTCTGGGGACAGATACGCAGTATTTT,CASSRLSLGTDTQYF
14,TRBV20-1,.,TRBD1,TRBJ2-7,TGCAGTGCTAGAGGGTGGGGACAGGGAGGCGAGCAGTACTTC,CSARGWGQGGEQYF
14,TRBV5-1,.,TRBD1,TRBJ2-5,TGCGCCAGCAGGGACAGGGGAAAACAAGAGACCCAGTACTTC,CASRDRGKQETQYF
17,TRBV28,.,.,TRBJ2-6,TGTGCCGCAGGGGGGCAGGGACTTCTCTCTGGGGCCAACGTCCTGACTTTC,CAAGGQGLLSGANVLTF
11,TRBV7-2,few,.,TRBJ2-1,TGTGCCAGCAGCATTCTCCAGGAGCAGTTCTTC,CASSILQEQFF
16,TRBV20-1,few,.,TRBJ2-3,TGCAGTGCTAGTCCTCTCCGAGGGGGGCCCGCAGATACGCAGTATTTT,CSASPLRGGPADTQYF
15,TRBV2,.,.,TRBJ1-4,TGTGCCAGCAATACGGGGGGAAGTCATGATGAAAAACTGTTTTTT,CASNTGGSHDEKLFF
15,TRBV12-3/TRBV12-4,.,.,TRBJ1-5,TGTGCCAGCAGCTTTAGGTCGGGGCCAGGGCAGCCCCAGCATTTT,CASSFRSGPGQPQHF
16,TRBV7-2,.,TRBD1,TRBJ2-5,TGTGCCAGCAGCTTAGTAGGACAGGGGTACCAAGAGACCCAGTACTTC,CASSLVGQGYQETQYF
13,TRBV7-2,.,.,TRBJ2-4,TGTGCCAGCAGCTCCGGGGGCGGCGGGCAGCAGTACTTC,CASSSGGGGQQYF
12,TRBV3-1,once,.,TRBJ2-7,TGTGCCAGCAGCCAATCGACTCTCGAGCAGTACTTC,CASSQSTLEQYF
16,TRBV6-5,.,.,TRBJ2-3,TGTGCCAGCAGTTACGGGCGGGGTATCCACACAGATACGCAGTATTTT,CASSYGRGIHTDTQYF
15,TRBV20-1,few,.,TRBJ1-1,TGCAGTGCTAACCCTCCGGGACCCTCATATACTGAAGCTTTCTTT,CSANPPGPSYTEAFF
11,TRBV6-6,.,TRBD1,TRBJ2-3,TGTGCCAGCTTCAAGGGGGCGCGGTGGTATTTT,CASFKGARWYF
13,TRBV20-1,.,TRBD1,TRBJ1-5,TGCAGTGCTCTTGGACAGGGCGAGAAGCCCCAGCATTTT,CSALGQGEKPQHF
13,TRBV5-5,.,.,TRBJ2-3,TGTGCCAGCGAGGGTTACCCCGTCAACACGCAGTATTTT,CASEGYPVNTQYF
13,TRBV14,.,.,TRBJ2-5,TGTGCCAGCAGACAAGCGGCAGAAGAGACCCAGTACTTC,CASRQAAEETQYF
15,TRBV28,few,TRBD1,TRBJ2-7,TGTGCCAGCAGTTTCGGACAGGGGTTTTACTACGAGCAGTACTTC,CASSFGQGFYYEQYF
16,TRBV9,.,TRBD1,TRBJ2-4,TGTGCCAGCAGCGAACGACAGGGTAAGGTGGGAGACATTCAGTACTTC,CASSERQGKVGDIQYF
12,TRBV20-1,.,.,TRBJ1-2,TGCAGTGCTAGAGACGCCCGGAGTGGCTACACCTTC,CSARDARSGYTF
14,TRBV4-2,few,.,TRBJ2-4,TGTGCCAGCAGCCAAGAAGGGCTAGCAGACATTCAGTACTTC,CASSQEGLADIQYF
14,TRBV5-5,.,.,TRBJ1-6,TGTGCCAGCAGCCGGGACCCCTATAATTCACCCCTCCACTTT,CASSRDPYNSPLHF
11,TRBV10-3,.,.,TRBJ2-1,TGTGCCATCAGTGACCCCGATGAGCAGTTCTTC,CAISDPDEQFF
12,TRBV9,.,.,TRBJ1-2,TGTGCCAGCAGCGTAATGAAGGGGGGCTACACCTTC,CASSVMKGGYTF
16,TRBV9,.,TRBD1,TRBJ2-3,TGTGCCAGCAGCGTATTCTCGGGACAGATCACAGATACGCAGTATTTT,CASSVFSGQITDTQYF
13,TRBV28,.,.,TRBJ1-1,TGTGCCAGCCGACCAGGGTCTGCAATAGGAGCTTTCTTT,CASRPGSAIGAFF
14,TRBV4-3,.,.,TRBJ1-2,TGCGCCAGCAGCCAAGACTACATGAACTATGGCTACACCTTC,CASSQDYMNYGYTF
14,TRBV7-2,few,.,TRBJ2-1,TGTGCCAGCAGCTTAGATCTAGGGGTTAATGAGCAGTTCTTC,CASSLDLGVNEQFF
16,TRBV9,.,.,TRBJ1-4,TGTGCCAGCAGCGGACGGGGAGGCGAGACTAATGAAAAACTGTTTTTT,CASSGRGGETNEKLFF
16,TRBV6-6,many,.,TRBJ1-2,TGTGCCAGCAGTTACTCGTGGTCAGGGAGTAACTATGGCTACACCTTC,CASSYSWSGSNYGYTF
15,TRBV12-3/TRBV12-4,.,TRBD1,TRBJ1-5,TGTGCCAGCAGCTACGACAGGGTCAAGGGACAGCCCCAGCATTTT,CASSYDRVKGQPQHF
16,TRBV15,.,TRBD2,TRBJ2-5,TGTGCCACCAGCAGCCTAGAGGGACTAGAAGGGGAGACCCAGTACTTC,CATSSLEGLEGETQYF
13,TRBV4-2,many,.,TRBJ2-3,TGTGCCAGCAGCCTCTATAGCACAGATACGCAGTATTTT,CASSLYSTDTQYF
12,TRBV9,few,.,TRBJ2-1,TGTGCCAGCAGCCCAGCCAACAATGAGCAGTTCTTC,CASSPANNEQFF
15,TRBV20-1,.,TRBD2,TRBJ2-1,TGCAGTGCTAGAGTTCTAGCGGGGCTTTACAACGAGCAGTTCTTC,CSARVLAGLYNEQFF
13,TRBV10-3,.,.,TRBJ1-3,TGTGCCATCAGTGGCTACGCTGGAAACACCATATATTTT,CAISGYAGNTIYF
15,TRBV15,.,.,TRBJ2-5,TGTGCCACCAGCAGAGATGGGATCGTCTCGGGGACCCAGTACTTC,CATSRDGIVSGTQYF
15,TRBV15,.,TRBD1,TRBJ2-3,TGTGCCACCAGCGGGGGACAGGGGGTCGCAGATACGCAGTATTTT,CATSGGQGVADTQYF
13,TRBV27,.,.,TRBJ2-1,TGTGCCAGCAGTTTATCGGAGGGATTCGAGCAGTTCTTC,CASSLSEGFEQFF
14,TRBV4-1,.,TRBD2,TRBJ2-5,TGCGCCAGCAGCCCACCGGGAGGTTGGGAGACCCAGTACTTC,CASSPPGGWETQYF